A single sample is the source of the 5 T cell receptor beta chains below, sequenced in a study of OX40 agonist ivuxolimab in advanced cancers. The protocol was immunoSEQ multiplex PCR, while the TCRdb copy is restricted to in-frame clones and leaves out a portion. Seen here are tens of thousands of clones, over 75% observed once, and the top ten hold 6.9%. Specimen: CD4+ or CD8+ T cells sorted from blood, collected in a trial of the OX40 agonist ivuxolimab. The receptors stem from an adult with an advanced solid tumor such as melanoma, head and neck, liver or kidney cancer.

V and J are TRBV5-1 and TRBJ2-2, with D possibly being TRBD1 (6 bases). Per germline, CDR1 SGHRS and CDR2 YFSETQ. Trimming stripped 3 bases from V and 0 bases from J, with 12 bases between. This CDR3 contains 16 residues. The CDR3 loop is CASSWGHSANTGELFF. The CDR3 DNA reads TGCGCCAGCAGCTGGGGACACTCCGCGAACACCGGGGAGCTGTTTTTT.

This chain connects TRBV5-4 to TRBJ1-3, with unresolved D. The CDR3 is made up of 13 amino acids. V lost 4 bases and J lost 0, with 5 bases in between. The germline CDR1 and CDR2 sequences are SGHNT and YYREEE (reference sequence). The DNA for the CDR3 is TGTGCCAGCAGCCGGATCTCTGGAAACACCATATATTTT. This encodes CASSRISGNTIYF.

The chain carries TRBV29-1 and TRBJ2-7; TRBD1 matches at 9 bases. The V gene's germline CDR1 is SQVTM and CDR2 ANQGSEA. The CDR3 is 14 residues long. J was trimmed by 5 bases and V by 2 bases; bases with no gene match: 7. Written as DNA, the CDR3 is TGCAGCGTTGAAAGGTCCGGGACAGGGCACGAGCAGTACTTC. Translation gives CSVERSGTGHEQYF.

CDR3 DNA: TGTGCCATCAGTGAGAGGACAGGGCGCTCCTACGAGCAGTACTTC. Its translation: CAISERTGRSYEQYF. The chain links TRBV10-3 to TRBJ2-7; 8 nucleotides agree with TRBD1. V gave up 2 bases and J gave up 0 bases; unmatched junction bases: 3. CDR3 size: 15 residues. The germline CDR1 and CDR2 sequences are ENHRY and SYGVKD.

The V gene is TRBV7-3, the J gene TRBJ1-5, with D perhaps matching TRBD1 (5 bases). Germline V gene lookup returns CDR1 SGHTA and CDR2 FQGTGA. V was clipped by 5 bases and J by 7 bases, with 12 bases between them. The CDR3 has 13 residues. The DNA for the CDR3 is TGTGCCAGCAGCCCGCGGGGCGGACAGCCCCAGCATTTT. The encoded protein is CASSPRGGQPQHF.